The sample holds a few counts of the clone carrying this T cell receptor beta chain. Its specificity is unknown. These data come from a study of OX40 agonist ivuxolimab in advanced cancers. Study as a whole: Patients were dosed intravenously with ivuxolimab at 0.01 to 10 mg/kg every 2 weeks. Dose-escalation patients had hepatocellular carcinoma, melanoma, renal cell or head and neck cancer. Three partial responders included one hepatocellular carcinoma patient and two cutaneous melanoma patients. The study, taken as a whole, reports: Clonal expansion was among the lowest in partial responders at 0.1-3.0 mg/kg, especially CD8+.

Produced via immunoSEQ multiplex PCR; TCRdb's table is partial and in-frame only. Here the sample spans roughly 50,000 clones, around 89% being singletons. V was shortened by 6 bases and J by 0 bases, with 6 bases between the two germline ends. The germline CDR1 and CDR2 sequences are MNHEY and SMNVEV (reference sequence). The CDR3 is made up of 13 amino acids. The V gene is TRBV27, the J gene TRBJ1-5; no firm D call. The sample here was CD4+ or CD8+ T cells sorted from blood, taken in a trial of the OX40 agonist ivuxolimab. The receptor comes from an adult with an advanced solid tumor such as melanoma, head and neck, liver or kidney cancer. In DNA, the CDR3 is TGTGCCAGCAGGCAAGATAGCAATCAGCCCCAGCATTTT. Protein: CASRQDSNQPQHF.